Shown below are 21 T cell receptor beta chains from a single sample sequenced in a study of patients and donors after allogeneic stem cell transplantation (TCRdb year 2020). The protocol used for the library was RT-PCR. Reads for this sample came from a NextSeq 550. TCRdb took the public reads, trimmed them with fastp at Q25, ran MiXCR for clone calling and kept in-frame beta chains. A single entry per CDR3 protein holds the most common genes and DNA from its merged rows. This sample holds about a million distinct CDR3 sequences; more than 15% were observed only once. Together, the top ten hold 5.5% to 6.5% of the sample. The sequenced sample was blood, either unsorted or a sorted T cell fraction (not recorded which). These receptors were collected from a human donor who was either an allogeneic HSCT recipient or a stem cell or donor lymphocyte infusion donor (not recorded which). It is not recorded whose cells these are; they may come from a transplant donor.

The sample holds a few counts of this clonotype. J is TRBJ1-6 and V is TRBV6-1; D might be TRBD1 (6 bases). CDR3 length: 15 amino acids. In germline, CDR1 is MNHNS, CDR2 SASEGT. Deletions cut 5 bases from V and 10 bases from J, with 18 bases between. The CDR3 here is CASSPYRDSRSPLHF. The CDR3 DNA is TGTGCCAGCAGTCCTTACAGGGATTCAAGGTCACCCCTCCACTTT.

This clonotype was picked up a small number of times. The chain uses TRBV6-5 and TRBJ1-1; TRBD1 might be the D (5 bases). Germline V gives CDR1 MNHEY, CDR2 SVGAGI. There are 12 residues in the CDR3. Between the trimmed V and J ends, which lost 8 bases and 1 base, there was a span of 8 bases. In DNA, the CDR3 is TGTGCCAGCGCGAGGGGGAACACTGAAGCTTTCTTT. It specifies CASARGNTEAFF.

This sequence joins TRBV5-6 and TRBJ2-4; D may be TRBD2 (5 bases). V lost 1 base to trimming and J lost 1 base, with 15 bases between them. CDR1 and CDR2 (germline): SGHDT, YYEEEE. This CDR3 has 17 amino acids. The CDR3 DNA is TGTGCCAGCAGCTTGAATCGGGGATCTGGCGCCAAAAACATTCAGTACTTC. Translating gives CASSLNRGSGAKNIQYF. The full variable domain, its missing parts supplied by reference TRBV5-6 and TRBJ2-4, is DAGVTQSPTHLIKTRGQQVTLRCSPKSGHDTVSWYQQALGQGPQFIFQYYEEEERQRGNFPDRFSGHQFPNYSSELNVNALLLGDSALYLCASSLNRGSGAKNIQYFGAGTRLSVL.

This clonotype was seen a few times. The chain combines TRBV12-3 or TRBV12-4 with TRBJ1-5; weak D call: TRBD1 (5 bases). V dropped 2 bases and J dropped 4 bases, with 12 bases sitting between them. The CDR3 totals 15 residues. The CDR3 loop is CASSLRRDRNQPQHF. The CDR3 bases are TGTGCCAGCAGTTTAAGGAGGGACCGAAATCAGCCCCAGCATTTT.

At least ten counts were recorded for this clonotype. V gene TRBV7-8 combines with J gene TRBJ2-1; 8 bases map to TRBD1. CDR1 is SGHVS, CDR2 FQNEAQ, per germline. CDR3 length: 14 residues. V lost 1 base, J lost 9 bases, and 5 bases stayed unmatched. The CDR3 sequence is CASSLGTGWGEQFF. The CDR3 nucleotides are TGTGCCAGCAGCTTAGGGACAGGGTGGGGTGAGCAGTTCTTC.

The sample holds a few counts of this clonotype. The V gene is TRBV28, the J gene TRBJ1-1, with a possible D match to TRBD1 (5 bases). CDR1 is MDHEN and CDR2 is SYDVKM in the germline V gene. Trimming took off 5 bases at V and 5 bases at J, with 12 bases between the two ends. There are 13 residues in the CDR3. The CDR3 nucleotides read TGTGCCAGCAGTCCCCCAGGGTGGACTGAAGCTTTCTTT. Amino acid sequence: CASSPPGWTEAFF. Supplemented by reference TRBV28 and TRBJ1-1, the full variable domain reads DVKVTQSSRYLVKRTGEKVFLECVQDMDHENMFWYRQDPGLGLRLIYFSYDVKMKEKGDIPEGYSVSREKKERFSLILESASTNQTSMYLCASSPPGWTEAFFGQGTRLTVV.

This clonotype was seen more than once but under ten times. CDR3 region: CATSDPILKEQETQYF. The DNA of the CDR3 is TGTGCCACCAGTGACCCCATACTAAAGGAACAAGAGACCCAGTACTTC. The gene calls are TRBV24-1 and TRBJ2-5, with no clear D. The CDR3 consists of 16 residues. Trimming took 4 bases from V and 2 from J, leaving 16 bases between them. CDR1 is KGHDR and CDR2 is SFDVKD in the germline V gene.

J is TRBJ1-6 and V is TRBV6-2 or TRBV6-3, with D hard to call. The CDR3 is made up of 15 amino acids. V lost 7 bases to trimming and J lost 0 bases, with 10 bases between them. Germline CDR1 MNHEY, CDR2 SVGEGT. In DNA, the CDR3 is TGTGCCAGCAACTCACCCTCCTCCTATAATTCACCCCTCCACTTT. It translates to CASNSPSSYNSPLHF.

The chain combines TRBV5-1 with TRBJ2-3, with D unclear. Between the trimmed V and J ends, which lost 3 bases and 3 bases, there was a span of 17 bases. Germline-derived CDR1 and CDR2 are SGHRS and YFSETQ. This CDR3 is 16 amino acids long. CDR3 loop: CASSSQLGWRTDTQYF. DNA of the CDR3: TGCGCCAGCAGCTCACAATTGGGGTGGCGGACAGATACGCAGTATTTT.

This clonotype came up a few times. The chain joins TRBV29-1 to TRBJ2-3, with TRBD2 matching 8 bases. V gave up 1 base and J gave up 0 bases; unmatched junction bases: 15. Germline CDR1 SQVTM, CDR2 ANQGSEA. The CDR3 runs 19 residues. The CDR3 DNA reads as TGCAGCGTTGAAGGAGTGGTATGGAGTAGCGGGGTTAGCACAGATACGCAGTATTTT. It translates to CSVEGVVWSSGVSTDTQYF.

The gene calls are TRBV5-1 and TRBJ2-1, with 8 bases fitting TRBD1. CDR3 length: 15 residues. Trimming removed 5 bases from V and 2 bases from J; junction bases left unmatched: 6. Germline V gene data show CDR1 as SGHRS and CDR2 as YFSETQ. The CDR3 nucleotides are TGCGCCAGCAGTAAGGACAGGGTAGCCTACAATGAGCAGTTCTTC. Translating it yields CASSKDRVAYNEQFF.

This clonotype has just a few counts. The chain combines TRBV7-3 with TRBJ2-1, with D possibly TRBD1 on 5 matching bases. Trimming took 0 bases from V and 13 from J, leaving 13 bases between them. The length of the CDR3 is 13 residues. The V gene's germline CDR1 is SGHTA and CDR2 FQGTGA. CDR3 nucleotides: TGTGCCAGCAGCTTAACTACCGCAGGGTACCAGTTCTTC. Translation gives CASSLTTAGYQFF.

This clonotype was recorded at least ten times. The CDR3 region has the DNA TGTGCCAGCACCTACGGAGTCGGTGGCTACACCTTC. Protein: CASTYGVGGYTF. The chain has TRBV12-3 or TRBV12-4 and TRBJ1-2; no firm D call. Between the trimmed V and J ends, which lost 7 bases and 7 bases, there was a span of 13 bases. This CDR3 is 12 amino acids long.

Many counts were recorded for this clonotype. The V gene is TRBV9, the J gene TRBJ1-6, with a weak D call TRBD1 (6 bases). The germline gives CDR1 SGDLS, CDR2 YYNGEE. V was shortened by 4 bases and J by 8 bases, with 16 bases between the two germline ends. The CDR3 totals 15 residues. The CDR3 DNA reads TGTGCCAGCAGCCTCGGGGGGGGCATGGATTCACCCCTCCACTTT. Translating gives CASSLGGGMDSPLHF.

This clonotype was counted only a few times. This chain joins TRBV28 and TRBJ2-7, with 8 bases identical to TRBD2. CDR1 MDHEN and CDR2 SYDVKM come from the germline V gene. The CDR3 has 15 amino acids. Trimming removed 5 bases from V and 4 bases from J; junction bases left unmatched: 10. CDR3 sequence reads: CASSRGGKGHYEQYF. In DNA, the CDR3 is TGTGCCAGCAGTCGGGGGGGCAAGGGACATTACGAGCAGTACTTC. The whole variable domain, filled in from reference TRBV28 and TRBJ2-7, reads DVKVTQSSRYLVKRTGEKVFLECVQDMDHENMFWYRQDPGLGLRLIYFSYDVKMKEKGDIPEGYSVSREKKERFSLILESASTNQTSMYLCASSRGGKGHYEQYFGPGTRLTVT.

The chain is built from TRBV29-1 and TRBJ1-3; D remains ambiguous. Germline V gene data show CDR1 as SQVTM and CDR2 as ANQGSEA. The CDR3 runs to 14 residues. Deletions cut 6 bases from V and 0 bases from J, with 12 bases between. DNA for the CDR3: TGCAGCGTCGCGGGCCTTAGCTCTGGAAACACCATATATTTT. Translation: CSVAGLSSGNTIYF.

This clonotype showed up just a few times. V gene TRBV7-2 combines with J gene TRBJ2-5; D possibly corresponds to TRBD1 (6 bases). CDR3 size: 15 residues. Per the germline V gene, CDR1 is SGHTA and CDR2 is FQGNSA. V lost 2 bases to trimming and J lost 5 bases, with 15 bases between them. The chain's CDR3 is CASSLRGSRGETQYF. CDR3 in DNA: TGTGCCAGCAGCTTACGTGGCTCTAGGGGGGAGACCCAGTACTTC.

This clonotype came up a few times. The gene calls are TRBV12-3 or TRBV12-4 and TRBJ2-5; D not resolved. The CDR3 sequence is 11 residues long. The ends were cut back, 10 bases at V and 5 bases at J, with 11 bases in the middle. The DNA for the CDR3 is TGTGCCACCAGCTATAGTGAGACCCAGTACTTC. It codes for CATSYSETQYF.

V usage is TRBV19 and J usage is TRBJ2-7; D is perhaps TRBD2 (6 bases). The germline gives CDR1 LNHDA, CDR2 SQIVND (reference sequence). This CDR3 contains 17 residues. The V gene lost 7 bases and the J gene lost 3 bases, with 25 bases spanning the gap. The CDR3 spells CASTQGKGGDQIYEQYF. The CDR3 region has the DNA TGTGCCAGTACCCAAGGAAAGGGCGGGGACCAGATCTACGAGCAGTACTTC.

This chain uses TRBV6-2 or TRBV6-3 with TRBJ2-1, with no clear D. V lost 8 bases and J 0 bases, leaving 11 bases between the germline ends. This CDR3 has 14 amino acids. Germline V gene lookup returns CDR1 MNHEY and CDR2 SVGEGT. In DNA form, the CDR3 reads TGTGCCAGCCAGAACCCACTCTCCTACAATGAGCAGTTCTTC. Encoded protein: CASQNPLSYNEQFF.

This clonotype was seen at least ten times. V usage is TRBV7-2 and J usage is TRBJ2-1; D uncertain. V was cut by 5 bases and J by 3 bases, with 8 bases left in between. Germline V CDR1 and CDR2: SGHTA, FQGNSA. The CDR3 contains 13 residues. The CDR3 DNA is TGTGCCAGCAGCCTCGACTTCTACAATGAGCAGTTCTTC. Its translation: CASSLDFYNEQFF.